This T cell receptor (beta chain) was sequenced during a study of blood T cell repertoires in COVID-19. Overall study context: Spain, Italy and the United States supplied samples that represented acute and convalescent COVID-19.

Methods used by the authors: How many nucleated cells were present was estimated from reference gene primer amplification. Only in-frame clones appear in the TCRdb table, and some are missing; sequencing was by immunoSEQ multiplex PCR. For V, J and clone size, that table is used; D and trimming come from the DNA. The table lists hundreds of thousands of clones, roughly 79% of them singletons. CDR3 length: 15 amino acids. Germline V gene lookup returns CDR1 KGHSH and CDR2 LQKENI. Trimming took 3 bases from V and 1 from J, leaving 9 bases between them. The chain employs TRBV18 and TRBJ2-2, with unresolved D. Sequencing was performed on peripheral blood. This receptor was taken from a woman over 75 with acute or convalescent COVID-19. The CDR3 reads CASSPTDMNTGELFF. CDR3 in DNA: TGTGCCAGCTCACCTACCGACATGAACACCGGGGAGCTGTTTTTT.